This TCR beta chain was identified during a study of post-analysis software for immune sequencing data. Study-wide points: About 5 TRBV segments (TRBV5-6, TRBV5-1 and TRBV20-1 among them) occurred more frequently in patients than in controls. Diversity measured as normalized Chao1 was significantly lower in multiple sclerosis patients than in controls.

The CDR3 runs to 18 residues. Germline V lookup: CDR1 ENHRY, CDR2 SYGVKD. The J segment lost 5 bases and the V segment lost 4 bases, leaving 12 bases of the junction unmatched. Notes on this clonotype: Its antigen remains unknown.

The TCR beta cDNA libraries carried unique molecular identifiers. T cells numbering about 0.95 to 10 million yielded 450,000 to 500,000 cDNA molecules. TCRdb analysed the PCR reads with MiXCR anew, one entry per CDR3 protein. The table records hundreds of thousands of distinct CDR3 sequences, roughly 27% of them present only once. V gene TRBV10-3 combines with J gene TRBJ2-3, with 13 nucleotides matching TRBD2. This clonotype was sampled from a girl under 18 with multiple sclerosis. Sequenced: blood. This CDR3 is CAISVGPTSGGRRDTQYF. In nucleotides, the CDR3 is TGTGCCATCAGTGTGGGCCCGACTAGCGGGGGGCGGAGAGATACGCAGTATTTT.